This T cell receptor (beta chain) was identified in a study of blood T cell repertoires in COVID-19. Per the authors' pipeline: Counts of nucleated cells, estimated from reference gene primer amplification, were obtained. Method: immunoSEQ multiplex PCR; TCRdb's copy keeps in-frame clones and lacks some. D and trimming come from the DNA, and the V and J calls and clone size come from that table. The sample has about 40,000 clones, about four fifths seen once; the top ten hold 24%. From germline, CDR1 is MGHDK and CDR2 SYGVNS. This CDR3 has 13 residues. J lost 6 bases, V lost 8 bases, and 7 bases had no gene match.

The rearrangement uses TRBV25-1 and TRBJ2-7; 10 bases map to TRBD1. The source material was peripheral blood. This clonotype was obtained from a human donor with acute or convalescent COVID-19. The donor label of this sample is uncertain. The CDR3 here is CASGGQGTREQYF. CDR3 nucleotide sequence: TGTGCCAGCGGGGGACAGGGGACCCGCGAGCAGTACTTC.